This TCR beta chain was captured by sequencing in a study of blood T cell repertoires in COVID-19. About the study: The origin of the acute and convalescent COVID-19 samples was the United States, Italy and Spain.

The germline V gene has CDR1 LGHNA and CDR2 YSLEER. The CDR3 length is 15 residues. V lost 0 bases and J lost 7; bases outside the gene matches: 4. Under the authors' procedure: Estimated nucleated cell counts came from reference gene primer amplification. Sequencing was performed with immunoSEQ multiplex PCR; in TCRdb, only in-frame clones are kept and a portion is missing. Clonal size and the V and J genes are those of that table, whereas D and trimming came from the DNA. This sample yields about 120,000 clones, of which 81% are seen a single time; roughly 15% belongs to the top ten. The specimen was peripheral blood. J is TRBJ1-4 and V is TRBV4-3; 8 nucleotides line up with TRBD1. The sequence was obtained from a young man with COVID-19, enrolled during active disease. The CDR3 DNA sequence: TGCGCCAGCAGCCAAGATACAGGGGGAACTGAAAAACTGTTTTTT. This encodes CASSQDTGGTEKLFF.